This T cell receptor (beta chain) appears in the sequencing data of a study of radiation and T cells in renal cell carcinoma. Study conclusions and caveats: In blood, top tumor clones expanded by 2 weeks, shrinking by 4.

This clone was seen just once. Its antigen is as yet unknown. Using immunoSEQ multiplex PCR, the repertoire was profiled, and TCRdb retains in-frame clones only, with some absent. The sample includes more than 75,000 clones, approximately 83% seen only once; the top ten take around 6.7%. Trimming shortened V by 4 bases and J by 6 bases, and 10 bases separated the two germline ends. CDR1 and CDR2 (germline): LNHDA, SQIVND (reference sequence). This CDR3 has 13 amino acids. This sample's time point: baseline pretreatment blood. Treatment: 15 Gy SBRT to primary tumor, nephrectomy 4 weeks later. This renal cell carcinoma was of the clear cell type.

V and J are TRBV19 and TRBJ2-1; the D is unclear. The clonotype originates from a man aged 55 to 70 with renal cell carcinoma. The sample here was blood, taken from a patient whose treatment included radiotherapy and nephrectomy. CDR3 DNA: TGTGCCAGTAGTAGCGCCCATGGCAATGAGCAGTTCTTC. Translated: CASSSAHGNEQFF. Based on the CDR3 plus reference TRBV19 and TRBJ2-1, the full variable domain is DGGITQSPKYLFRKEGQNVTLSCEQNLNHDAMYWYRQDPGQGLRLIYYSQIVNDFQKGDIAEGYSVSREKKESFPLTVTSAQKNPTAFYLCASSSAHGNEQFFGPGTRLTVL.